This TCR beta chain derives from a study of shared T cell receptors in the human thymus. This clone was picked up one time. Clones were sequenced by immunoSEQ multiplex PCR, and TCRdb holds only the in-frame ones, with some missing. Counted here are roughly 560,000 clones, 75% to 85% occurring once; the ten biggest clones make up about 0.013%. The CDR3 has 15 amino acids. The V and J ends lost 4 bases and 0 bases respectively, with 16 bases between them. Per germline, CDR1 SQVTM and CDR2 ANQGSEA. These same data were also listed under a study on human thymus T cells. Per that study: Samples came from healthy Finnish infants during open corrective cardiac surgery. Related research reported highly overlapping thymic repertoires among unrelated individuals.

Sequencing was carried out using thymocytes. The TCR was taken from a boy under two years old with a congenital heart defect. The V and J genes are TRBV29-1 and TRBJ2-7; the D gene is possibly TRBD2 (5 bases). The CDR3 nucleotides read TGCAGCGTTGGAAGGGAGCGAAACAGCTCCTACGAGCAGTACTTC. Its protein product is CSVGRERNSSYEQYF.